The clone carrying this T cell receptor beta chain was observed a handful of times. Its antigen is still unknown. A second PCR, run for roughly 7 to 11 cycles, used a sample-barcoded 5' primer plus a J-beta primer mix. Every sample returned 2.5 million or more CDR3-containing paired-end reads. TCRdb re-called the 5' RACE reads with MiXCR, one entry per CDR3 protein. The sample holds around 400,000 distinct CDR3 sequences, about 49% seen once. This record belongs to a study of blood T cells in healthy people across ages. Each donor had ten milliliters of peripheral blood drawn. General study findings and limits: Among long-lived donors, naive CD4+ cells were more numerous and diversity higher than in aged donors.

This CDR3 is built from 14 residues. CDR1 is ENHRY, CDR2 SYGVKD, per germline. Sequencing input: blood. This sequence joins TRBV10-3 and TRBJ2-7; 8 bases agree with TRBD1. The end of the DNA fits TRBJ2-5 better, so the J call may be wrong. This clonotype was sampled from a man in his 60s in good health. The CDR3 region has the DNA TGTGCCATCAGTGATGGACAGGGTCCAGAGACCCAGTACTTC. Encoded protein: CAISDGQGPETQYF.